The 17 T cell receptor beta chains given below trace back to one sample, sequenced in a study of OX40 agonist ivuxolimab in advanced cancers. The protocol used for the library was the immunoSEQ multiplex PCR assay. The source is immuneACCESS, and TCRdb retained only in-frame sequences with V and J called. Part of the clones is not carried over; for the studies checked, unresolved V genes explain less than half of this, and the remainder is unexplained. The sample includes about 61,000 clones, with roughly 90% observed a single time. The ten largest clones take up approximately 23% of the sample. The sample was CD4+ or CD8+ T cells sorted from blood, taken in a trial of the OX40 agonist ivuxolimab. These TCRs come from an adult with an advanced solid tumor such as melanoma, head and neck, liver or kidney cancer.

With respect to this clone: A single base separates this from a much larger clone, so it may be a read error. The chain uses TRBV5-6 and TRBJ2-1; D unresolved. V lost 6 bases and J lost 12, with 19 bases in between. Per the germline V gene, CDR1 is SGHDT and CDR2 is YYEEEE. The CDR3 has 13 residues. The CDR3 sequence is CASTQTGMIGQFF. CDR3 bases: TGTGCCAGCACCCAGACTGGAATGATTGGGCAGTTCTTC.

J is TRBJ2-1 and V is TRBV4-2; no reliable D call. This CDR3 is built from 16 residues. Per the germline V gene, CDR1 is LGHNA and CDR2 is YNFKEQ. Trimming cost V 0 bases and J 2 bases, with 11 bases left between them. The CDR3 loop reads CASSQDASSTYNEQFF. The CDR3 coding sequence is TGTGCCAGCAGCCAAGATGCCAGCTCTACCTACAATGAGCAGTTCTTC.

The chain is built from TRBV2 and TRBJ2-1; D is unclear. Germline V lookup: CDR1 SNHLY, CDR2 FYNNEI. V lost 4 bases to trimming and J lost 10 bases, with 11 bases between them. The length of the CDR3 is 12 residues. The DNA for the CDR3 is TGTGCCAGCAGTGTACAGCTCCCCGAGCAGTTCTTC. This gives the protein CASSVQLPEQFF.

Written as DNA, the CDR3 is TGTGCCAGCAGTTACGCCGGGACAGGGCAATCACCCCTCCACTTT. As protein: CASSYAGTGQSPLHF. The chain combines TRBV6-5 with TRBJ1-6; 9 nucleotides line up with TRBD1. V gave up 2 bases and J gave up 10 bases; unmatched junction bases: 6. CDR1 and CDR2 (germline): MNHEY, SVGAGI. This CDR3 is built from 15 residues.

The chain combines TRBV20-1 with TRBJ1-1; no firm D call. The V gene's germline CDR1 is DFQATT and CDR2 SNEGSKA (reference sequence). V dropped 3 bases and J dropped 1 base, with 3 bases sitting between them. CDR3 length: 11 residues. The CDR3 loop reads CSARGNTEAFF. Here the CDR3 DNA reads TGCAGTGCTAGGGGGAACACTGAAGCTTTCTTT.

V gene TRBV30 combines with J gene TRBJ2-1, with 9 bases identical to TRBD2. Germline CDR1 and CDR2: GTSNPN and SVGIG (reference sequence). Trimming cost V 0 bases and J 15 bases; bases outside gene matches: 15. The CDR3 is 15 residues long. The CDR3 here is CAWSVLAAGGPFGFF. The CDR3 DNA reads TGTGCCTGGAGTGTATTGGCAGCGGGAGGACCCTTTGGGTTCTTC.

The CDR3 nucleotides are TGCGCCAGCAGCTTGGAAGGTACGAATGAGCAGTTCTTC. Amino acids: CASSLEGTNEQFF. The chain joins TRBV5-1 to TRBJ2-1; D is unclear. V shed 0 bases and J shed 7 bases, with 8 bases lying between them. CDR3 length: 13 residues. Germline V gene sequence: CDR1 SGHRS, CDR2 YFSETQ.

This chain uses TRBV2 with TRBJ2-3; D remains ambiguous. The V end lost 8 bases, the J end lost 4 bases, and 19 bases lay between the germline ends. The CDR3 spans 15 residues. Germline values: CDR1 SNHLY, CDR2 FYNNEI. The CDR3 DNA reads as TGTGCCAGCGGCAAGAAGGGAAGGAGTGCAGATACGCAGTATTTT. Encoded protein: CASGKKGRSADTQYF.

The CDR3 region is CASSQVTVSYNSPLHF. The CDR3 coding sequence is TGCGCCAGCAGCCAAGTAACAGTCTCCTATAATTCACCCCTCCACTTT. V is TRBV4-1 and J is TRBJ1-6; D is uncertain. Deletions cut 1 base from V and 0 bases from J, with 7 bases between. Germline lookup yields CDR1 MGHRA and CDR2 YSYEKL. The CDR3 has 16 amino acids.

The CDR3 coding sequence is TGCGCCAGCAGCCAAGATTGGGGATCGGGTACTGAAGCTTTCTTT. Its protein product is CASSQDWGSGTEAFF. The rearrangement uses TRBV4-1 and TRBJ1-1; D call uncertain. The V end was cut by 0 bases, the J end by 5 bases, with 13 bases between. CDR1 and CDR2 from the germline V gene are MGHRA and YSYEKL. There are 15 residues in the CDR3.

The chain combines TRBV15 with TRBJ1-6; D is unresolved. Germline CDR1 LNHNV, CDR2 YYDKDF (reference sequence). Trimming removed 8 bases at V and 7 bases at J, with 9 bases between. This CDR3 has 12 residues. The chain's CDR3 is CATGEPNSPLHF. Written as DNA, the CDR3 is TGTGCCACCGGGGAACCCAATTCACCCCTCCACTTT.

The chain recombines TRBV4-1 with TRBJ2-3, with D unclear. V lost 4 bases and J lost 2, with 16 bases in between. This CDR3 spans 16 amino acids. CDR1 is MGHRA and CDR2 is YSYEKL in the germline V gene. The CDR3 is CASSLRTAQVTDTQYF. In DNA, the CDR3 is TGCGCCAGCAGCCTAAGAACAGCTCAAGTCACAGATACGCAGTATTTT.

The rearrangement uses TRBV6-1 and TRBJ2-1; D call uncertain. The CDR3 runs 14 residues. Trimming removed 8 bases at V and 0 bases at J, with 11 bases between. Germline-derived CDR1 and CDR2 are MNHNS and SASEGT. The CDR3 spells CASGRRSSYNEQFF. In DNA form, the CDR3 reads TGTGCCAGCGGACGGAGAAGCTCCTACAATGAGCAGTTCTTC.

In this sample, this clone turned up once. The chain uses TRBV27 and TRBJ2-1, with 9 bases lining up with TRBD2. The CDR3 has 14 amino acids. With V trimmed by 2 bases and J by 9 bases, 5 bases remained unmatched. Germline V gives CDR1 MNHEY, CDR2 SMNVEV (reference sequence). The CDR3 DNA follows: TGTGCCAGCAGTTTAGCGGGGGGGAGGAGTGAGCAGTTCTTC. This translates into CASSLAGGRSEQFF.

The V call is TRBV6-6, the J call TRBJ2-5, with 9 bases matching TRBD1. The ends lost 4 bases at V and 1 base at J; junction bases unmatched: 4. The CDR3 has 15 residues. The V gene's germline CDR1 is MNHNY and CDR2 SVGAGI (reference sequence). The CDR3 DNA sequence: TGTGCCAGCAGTTGGGGGACAGGGACCCAAGAGACCCAGTACTTC. Translating gives CASSWGTGTQETQYF.

The V gene is TRBV20-1, the J gene TRBJ2-5; D gene ambiguous. V was pared by 6 bases and J by 5 bases, with 10 bases between. Germline CDR1 DFQATT, CDR2 SNEGSKA (reference sequence). CDR3 length equals 11 residues. The CDR3 region is CSALDYETQYF. CDR3 DNA: TGCAGTGCCCTCGATTACGAGACCCAGTACTTC.

This chain uses TRBV30 with TRBJ2-1; D gene unclear. The germline V gene encodes CDR1 GTSNPN and CDR2 SVGIG (reference sequence). The CDR3 extends over 11 amino acids. Trimming left V 2 bases short and J 9 bases short, with 8 bases between. Written as DNA, the CDR3 is TGTGCCTGGAGTCGCATAACTGAGCAGTTCTTC. Protein: CAWSRITEQFF.